The 29 T cell receptor beta chains in this list originate from one sample, sequenced in a study of stem cell transplantation in POMP-related autoinflammatory disease. Here immunoSEQ multiplex PCR was the method, and the copy in TCRdb shows in-frame clones only, minus some. The sample lists about 6,900 clones; less than 90% were seen once. The specimen sequenced was a CXCR5-defined cell subset from PBMCs. The receptors derive from a human donor in good health.

This clone was counted a single time. The chain links TRBV28 to TRBJ2-2; 7 bases are shared with TRBD1. Trimming removed 7 bases from V and 4 bases from J; junction bases left unmatched: 3. Germline-derived CDR1 and CDR2 are MDHEN and SYDVKM. The CDR3 loop spans 13 amino acids. The CDR3 sequence: CASKRQGTGELFF. As DNA, the CDR3 is TGTGCCAGCAAAAGACAGGGCACCGGGGAGCTGTTTTTT.

The V call is TRBV30, the J call TRBJ1-4; no reliable D call. CDR1 and CDR2 (germline): GTSNPN, SVGIG (reference sequence). V was cut by 1 base and J by 7 bases, with 16 bases left in between. The length of the CDR3 is 15 residues. CDR3 coding DNA: TGTGCCTGGAGTGCCTCCGGAGGCGGGCTTGAAAAACTGTTTTTT. It is translated as CAWSASGGGLEKLFF. Drawing the rest from reference TRBV30 and TRBJ1-4, the complete variable domain is SQTIHQWPATLVQPVGSPLSLECTVEGTSNPNLYWYRQAAGRGLQLLFYSVGIGQISSEVPQNLSASRPQDRQFILSSKKLLLSDSGFYLCAWSASGGGLEKLFFGSGTQLSVL.

The chain combines TRBV30 with TRBJ2-7; D possibly uses TRBD1 or TRBD2 (5 bases each). Per germline, CDR1 GTSNPN and CDR2 SVGIG (reference sequence). V lost 3 bases to trimming and J lost 7 bases, with 19 bases between them. This CDR3 has 14 amino acids. The CDR3 protein is CAWRRVSRAREQYF. Here the CDR3 DNA reads TGTGCCTGGAGGAGGGTGAGCAGGGCGAGGGAGCAGTACTTC.

The chain uses TRBV6-1 and TRBJ1-1; D is uncertain. The CDR3 consists of 19 residues. CDR1 MNHNS and CDR2 SASEGT come from the germline V gene. Trimming left V 0 bases short and J 4 bases short, with 24 bases between. As DNA, the CDR3 is TGTGCCAGCAGTGAAGCGCTAGCCACCGTTGGGCGAGTGGGCACTGAAGCTTTCTTT. Amino acid sequence: CASSEALATVGRVGTEAFF.

The genes are TRBV18 and TRBJ2-5; TRBD1 aligns across 12 bases. The end of the DNA is better explained by TRBJ2-7, so the J call may be wrong. The CDR3 is made up of 15 amino acids. The germline V gene encodes CDR1 KGHSH and CDR2 LQKENI. CDR3 DNA: TGTGCCAGCTCACCCAAAGGGACAGGGGGCTCCGAGCAGTACTTC. It is translated as CASSPKGTGGSEQYF.

V usage is TRBV28 and J usage is TRBJ1-2; 8 bases are a match to TRBD1. V trimming: 7 bases; J trimming: 7 bases; junction bases outside the gene matches: 8. CDR1 is MDHEN, CDR2 SYDVKM, per germline. This CDR3 region has 13 residues. The CDR3 spells CASKMDRVGGYTF. CDR3 nucleotides: TGTGCCAGCAAAATGGACAGGGTCGGTGGCTACACCTTC.

The chain joins TRBV25-1 to TRBJ1-2, with D possibly matching TRBD1 (6 bases). CDR1 is MGHDK, CDR2 SYGVNS, per germline. V dropped 11 bases and J dropped 4 bases, with 17 bases sitting between them. This CDR3 region has 13 residues. This chain's CDR3 is CAASTGPGYGYTF. The CDR3 bases are TGTGCCGCGAGTACAGGGCCGGGCTATGGCTACACCTTC.

The chain joins TRBV5-1 to TRBJ2-7; D ambiguous. The germline V and J ends were trimmed by 0 bases and 5 bases, with 9 bases remaining between them. The V gene's germline CDR1 is SGHRS and CDR2 YFSETQ. The CDR3 is 13 residues long. The CDR3 sequence: CASSLALRDEQYF. For the CDR3, the DNA is TGCGCCAGCAGCTTGGCGCTTAGGGACGAGCAGTACTTC.

The gene calls are TRBV5-1 and TRBJ1-1; D gene unclear. Germline-derived CDR1 and CDR2 are SGHRS and YFSETQ. The CDR3 has 14 amino acids. V was clipped by 0 bases and J by 3 bases, with 9 bases between them. The CDR3 protein is CASSLGGGDTEAFF. CDR3 nucleotides: TGCGCCAGCAGCTTGGGGGGAGGCGACACTGAAGCTTTCTTT. Full variable domain (missing parts from reference TRBV5-1 and TRBJ1-1): KAGVTQTPRYLIKTRGQQVTLSCSPISGHRSVSWYQQTPGQGLQFLFEYFSETQRNKGNFPGRFSGRQFSNSRSEMNVSTLELGDSALYLCASSLGGGDTEAFFGQGTRLTVV.

The chain recombines TRBV7-2 with TRBJ2-3, with D maybe TRBD1 (6 bases). The germline V gene encodes CDR1 SGHTA and CDR2 FQGNSA. The CDR3 contains 14 residues. Trimming took off 5 bases at V and 4 bases at J, with 13 bases between the two ends. The CDR3 protein is CASSTGTHADTQYF. The CDR3 DNA follows: TGTGCCAGCAGCACAGGGACCCACGCAGATACGCAGTATTTT.

This rearrangement joins TRBV10-1 to TRBJ2-3; D uncertain. CDR3 length equals 15 residues. The germline V gene has CDR1 WNHNN and CDR2 SYGVQD (reference sequence). Trimming pared 3 bases from V and 3 bases from J, leaving 13 bases between. CDR3 loop: CASSDVPPQTDTQYF. Here the CDR3 DNA reads TGCGCCAGCAGTGATGTCCCCCCCCAGACAGATACGCAGTATTTT.

CDR3 residues: CASRSAGAREKLFF. The CDR3 coding sequence is TGTGCCAGCAGGAGTGCGGGGGCCCGAGAAAAACTGTTTTTT. The rearrangement joins TRBV28 to TRBJ1-4, with D tentatively TRBD1 (6 bases). The V end was cut by 6 bases, the J end by 8 bases, with 16 bases between. The germline V gene encodes CDR1 MDHEN and CDR2 SYDVKM. CDR3 length equals 14 residues.

This chain connects TRBV7-2 to TRBJ1-1; 7 nucleotides match TRBD1. J gave up 5 bases and V 5 bases, and 5 bases lay outside the gene matches. The germline V gene has CDR1 SGHTA and CDR2 FQGNSA. The CDR3 sequence is 13 residues long. The CDR3 nucleotides read TGTGCCAGCAGCCGCCAGGGGGTAACTGAAGCTTTCTTT. Translation: CASSRQGVTEAFF.

This clone was seen only once. This rearrangement joins TRBV10-3 to TRBJ2-7; 7 nucleotides agree with TRBD1. CDR1 ENHRY and CDR2 SYGVKD come from the germline V gene. The CDR3 totals 15 residues. Trimming at V came to 5 bases and at J to 4 bases, leaving 11 bases not matched to a gene. CDR3: CAISRGIQGEYEQYF. The CDR3 nucleotides read TGTGCCATCAGTAGGGGTATTCAGGGGGAATACGAGCAGTACTTC.

The chain recombines TRBV2 with TRBJ2-1, with 9 nucleotides matching TRBD2. Germline CDR1 reads SNHLY; CDR2 reads FYNNEI. The CDR3 contains 15 residues. After removal of 4 bases from V and 7 bases from J, the junction contained 8 bases not matched to a gene. DNA of the CDR3: TGTGCCAGCAGTGCGGGACTAGCCCCGTTAAATGAGCAGTTCTTC. It specifies CASSAGLAPLNEQFF. Full variable domain (missing parts from reference TRBV2 and TRBJ2-1): EPEVTQTPSHQVTQMGQEVILRCVPISNHLYFYWYRQILGQKVEFLVSFYNNEISEKSEIFDDQFSVERPDGSNFTLKIRSTKLEDSAMYFCASSAGLAPLNEQFFGPGTRLTVL.

There are a few counts of this clone. The rearrangement joins TRBV7-9 to TRBJ1-1; tentatively, D is TRBD1 (5 bases). The V end was cut by 3 bases, the J end by 4 bases, with 15 bases between. The CDR3 contains 15 residues. Germline V CDR1 and CDR2: SEHNR, FQNEAQ (reference sequence). CDR3 nucleotides: TGTGCCAGCAGCTTCTCTCAGGGCCTGGCCACTGAAGCTTTCTTT. Translating it yields CASSFSQGLATEAFF.

The chain has TRBV7-3 and TRBJ2-1; possible D gene TRBD1, 6 bases. CDR1 and CDR2 (germline): SGHTA, FQGTGA. Trimming shortened V by 1 base and J by 2 bases, and 12 bases separated the two germline ends. This CDR3 has 16 residues. This CDR3 reads CASSLIPGATYNEQFF. CDR3 coding DNA: TGTGCCAGCAGCTTAATTCCAGGGGCTACCTACAATGAGCAGTTCTTC.

This clone appeared a few times. The chain is built from TRBV6-1 and TRBJ1-1; D not resolved. The CDR3 contains 14 residues. The V end was cut by 6 bases, the J end by 0 bases, with 11 bases between. Germline-derived CDR1 and CDR2 are MNHNS and SASEGT. CDR3 in amino acids: CASRTVGMNTEAFF. In nucleotides, the CDR3 is TGTGCCAGCAGGACTGTGGGGATGAACACTGAAGCTTTCTTT.

This clone was counted a few times. V is TRBV27 and J is TRBJ1-1, with D perhaps matching TRBD1 (5 bases). Deletions cut 6 bases from V and 6 bases from J, with 14 bases between. The V gene's germline CDR1 is MNHEY and CDR2 SMNVEV (reference sequence). There are 13 residues in the CDR3. The DNA of the CDR3 is TGTGCCAGCAGGCCGGGGGGAGTCGCTGAAGCTTTCTTT. Its translation is CASRPGGVAEAFF.

The gene calls are TRBV11-2 and TRBJ1-6; no reliable D call. CDR1 and CDR2 from the germline V gene are SGHAT and FQNNGV. This CDR3 region has 15 residues. The V end was cut by 1 base, the J end by 9 bases, with 13 bases between. In DNA form, the CDR3 reads TGTGCCAGCAGCTTAGTTGGCGGGGTGGGTTCACCCCTCCACTTT. This encodes CASSLVGGVGSPLHF.

This sequence joins TRBV5-6 and TRBJ2-3; maybe TRBD2 (7 bases). This CDR3 is built from 15 residues. V lost 2 bases, J lost 3 bases, and 13 bases lay in between. CDR1 and CDR2 (germline): SGHDT, YYEEEE. In nucleotides, the CDR3 is TGTGCCAGCAGCTTCGACAGGCGGGGGACAGATACGCAGTATTTT. Residues: CASSFDRRGTDTQYF. The full variable domain, completed using reference TRBV5-6 and TRBJ2-3, is DAGVTQSPTHLIKTRGQQVTLRCSPKSGHDTVSWYQQALGQGPQFIFQYYEEEERQRGNFPDRFSGHQFPNYSSELNVNALLLGDSALYLCASSFDRRGTDTQYFGPGTRLTVL.

This clone was observed a handful of times. The V gene is TRBV4-1, the J gene TRBJ1-6; D is unresolved. V was cut by 6 bases and J by 5 bases, with 8 bases left in between. The germline V gene encodes CDR1 MGHRA and CDR2 YSYEKL. This CDR3 spans 13 amino acids. The CDR3 nucleotides are TGCGCCAGCAGTGTGGGGAATAATTCACCCCTCCACTTT. Its protein product is CASSVGNNSPLHF.

The CDR3 DNA follows: TGTGCCAGCAGTGAGGACAGGGGGCTCTATGGCTACACCTTC. It codes for CASSEDRGLYGYTF. The chain is built from TRBV11-2 and TRBJ1-2, with 11 bases that match TRBD1. The CDR3 covers 14 residues. After removal of 6 bases from V and 4 bases from J, the junction contained 4 bases not matched to a gene. The germline CDR1 and CDR2 sequences are SGHAT and FQNNGV.

The J gene is TRBJ1-1, the V gene TRBV11-2, with D tentatively TRBD1 (6 bases). V lost 2 bases, J lost 4 bases, and 17 bases lay in between. This CDR3 spans 16 amino acids. Germline V gives CDR1 SGHAT, CDR2 FQNNGV. The CDR3 sequence: CASSLWGGAGATEAFF. The CDR3 DNA reads as TGTGCCAGCAGCTTATGGGGGGGCGCGGGGGCCACTGAAGCTTTCTTT.

This clone turned up a few times. This chain links TRBV9 with TRBJ1-1, with TRBD1 identical over 8 bases. The CDR3 consists of 14 residues. Per the germline V gene, CDR1 is SGDLS and CDR2 is YYNGEE. The V gene end was trimmed by 1 base and the J gene end by 6 bases; junction bases not matched to a gene: 5. CDR3 loop: CASSVMVRGPEAFF. CDR3 nucleotide sequence: TGTGCCAGCAGCGTAATGGTCAGGGGGCCTGAAGCTTTCTTT.

In this sample, this clone turned up a few times. The V call is TRBV30, the J call TRBJ2-2, with D perhaps matching TRBD1 (5 bases). The CDR3 has 14 amino acids. Germline CDR1 GTSNPN, CDR2 SVGIG (reference sequence). V lost 3 bases, J lost 0 bases, and 8 bases lay in between. The chain's CDR3 is CAWSAGSNTGELFF. The CDR3 DNA sequence: TGTGCCTGGAGCGCAGGGTCGAACACCGGGGAGCTGTTTTTT.

The J gene is TRBJ1-5, the V gene TRBV6-6; D is undetermined. The length of the CDR3 is 12 residues. Germline assignment: CDR1 MNHNY and CDR2 SVGAGI (reference sequence). Trimming pared 6 bases from V and 0 bases from J, leaving 3 bases between. The CDR3 here is CASRNSNQPQHF. The CDR3 nucleotides read TGTGCCAGCAGGAATAGCAATCAGCCCCAGCATTTT.

The sample holds a few counts of this clone. The rearrangement joins TRBV5-6 to TRBJ2-7; D possibly matches TRBD1 or TRBD2 (5 bases each). Germline CDR1 reads SGHDT; CDR2 reads YYEEEE. The CDR3 has 14 residues. V shed 5 bases and J shed 1 base, with 13 bases lying between them. CDR3 amino acids: CASRRGRLSYEQYF. CDR3 DNA sequence: TGTGCCAGCAGGAGGGGACGGCTATCCTACGAGCAGTACTTC.

The DNA of the CDR3 is TGTGCCAGCAGCTTAAAGGAGAATTCACCCCTCCACTTT. Amino acids: CASSLKENSPLHF. The V gene is TRBV7-3, the J gene TRBJ1-6; D unclear. The CDR3 consists of 13 residues. Germline lookup yields CDR1 SGHTA and CDR2 FQGTGA. V was pared by 1 base and J by 7 bases, with 5 bases between.